One and the same sample provided the 10 T cell receptor beta chains below, sequenced in a study of T cell responses to AZD1222 COVID-19 vaccine. Profiled with immunoSEQ multiplex PCR; TCRdb holds only in-frame clones, not every one. The sample has about 190,000 clones; about 90% are singletons. Sequencing was performed on peripheral blood, taken on day 0 of MenACWY control vaccination. These receptors originate from an adult in good health.

This clone was detected only a few times. The V call is TRBV5-1, the J call TRBJ1-1; no reliable D call. This CDR3 is built from 15 residues. Trimming took off 2 bases at V and 1 base at J, with 12 bases between the two ends. The germline V gene has CDR1 SGHRS and CDR2 YFSETQ. This CDR3 is CASSFARERNTEAFF. The CDR3 DNA is TGCGCCAGCAGCTTCGCTAGGGAGAGGAACACTGAAGCTTTCTTT.

This chain links TRBV18 with TRBJ1-3, with D possibly matching TRBD1 (5 bases). The CDR3 is 14 amino acids. V shed 4 bases and J shed 8 bases, with 15 bases lying between them. Looked up from germline, CDR1 is KGHSH and CDR2 is LQKENI. The CDR3, as DNA: TGTGCCAGCTCACGGGACCCCCTAGGAGACACCATATATTTT. As protein: CASSRDPLGDTIYF. The whole variable domain, remainder taken from reference TRBV18 and TRBJ1-3, is NAGVMQNPRHLVRRRGQEARLRCSPMKGHSHVYWYRQLPEEGLKFMVYLQKENIIDESGMPKERFSAEFPKEGPSILRIQQVVRGDSAAYFCASSRDPLGDTIYFGEGSWLTVV.

This clone came up once. The chain employs TRBV30 and TRBJ1-2; 7 bases match TRBD1. The CDR3 spans 16 residues. J lost 1 base, V lost 3 bases, and 11 bases had no gene match. The germline V gene has CDR1 GTSNPN and CDR2 SVGIG (reference sequence). The CDR3 DNA sequence: TGTGCCTGGAGCGCCAGGGGGTTCGACTTTAACTATGGCTACACCTTC. This gives the protein CAWSARGFDFNYGYTF.

This chain connects TRBV3-1 (or the pseudogene TRBV3-2) to TRBJ1-3; D call uncertain. V was cut by 4 bases and J by 0 bases, with 13 bases left in between. The germline CDR1 and CDR2 sequences are LGHDT and YNNKEL (reference sequence). The CDR3 covers 16 residues. The CDR3 DNA sequence: TGTGCCAGCAGCCCCGAGGTCGGGGACTCTGGAAACACCATATATTTT. As protein: CASSPEVGDSGNTIYF.

Only one count was recorded for this clone. The chain carries TRBV18 and TRBJ2-7; unclear D gene. The CDR3 is made up of 12 amino acids. Germline V lookup: CDR1 KGHSH, CDR2 LQKENI. Trimming left V 5 bases short and J 3 bases short, with 8 bases between. The chain's CDR3 is CASSTTLYEQYF. In nucleotides, the CDR3 is TGTGCCAGCTCAACGACTCTCTACGAGCAGTACTTC.

CDR3 nucleotides: TGTGCCAGCAGTGAATTATATGGCTACACCTTC. Translated, it gives CASSELYGYTF. The V and J genes are TRBV25-1 and TRBJ1-2; no reliable D call. The CDR3 loop spans 11 amino acids. Trimming stripped 1 base from V and 5 bases from J, with 2 bases between. Germline CDR1 reads MGHDK; CDR2 reads SYGVNS.

The chain carries TRBV19 and TRBJ2-7, with D tentatively TRBD1 (5 bases). The V gene's germline CDR1 is LNHDA and CDR2 SQIVND (reference sequence). The CDR3 totals 13 residues. V lost 6 bases to trimming and J lost 2 bases, with 11 bases between them. The CDR3 DNA follows: TGTGCCAGTAGCCGCCCAGGGACCTACGAGCAGTACTTC. Translated: CASSRPGTYEQYF.

The chain joins TRBV12-5 to TRBJ1-5; D possibly corresponds to TRBD1 (6 bases). V was cut by 7 bases and J by 6 bases, with 13 bases left in between. The CDR3 has 13 residues. The germline V gene has CDR1 LGHNT and CDR2 FRNRAP. This chain's CDR3 is CASAREQGQPQHF. In nucleotides, the CDR3 is TGTGCTAGTGCCAGAGAACAGGGTCAGCCCCAGCATTTT.

The rearrangement joins TRBV9 to TRBJ2-2; no reliable D call. Trimming stripped 1 base from V and 5 bases from J, with 6 bases between. Germline V gene data show CDR1 as SGDLS and CDR2 as YYNGEE. The CDR3 has 13 amino acids. CDR3 in amino acids: CASSVPRTGELFF. As DNA, the CDR3 is TGTGCCAGCAGCGTACCGAGGACCGGGGAGCTGTTTTTT. Complete variable domain (other parts from reference TRBV9 and TRBJ2-2): DSGVTQTPKHLITATGQRVTLRCSPRSGDLSVYWYQQSLDQGLQFLIQYYNGEERAKGNILERFSAQQFPDLHSELNLSSLELGDSALYFCASSVPRTGELFFGEGSRLTVL.

V usage is TRBV11-2 and J usage is TRBJ2-7; 7 positions agree with TRBD1. The CDR3 sequence is 14 residues long. CDR1 is SGHAT, CDR2 FQNNGV, per germline. J lost 4 bases, V lost 1 base, and 4 bases had no gene match. The CDR3 is CASSLVTGAYEQYF. CDR3 sequence (DNA): TGTGCCAGCAGCTTAGTAACAGGGGCGTACGAGCAGTACTTC.